Reported below is one T cell receptor (beta chain). The data originate from a study of blood T cell repertoires in COVID-19. About the research overall: Spain, Italy and the United States supplied samples that represented acute and convalescent COVID-19. Sources were T cells, B-cell-depleted T cells, or PBMCs; the material itself was cDNA or gDNA.

CDR1 is KGHDR and CDR2 is SFDVKD in the germline V gene. The CDR3 is 16 residues long. V was clipped by 6 bases and J by 0 bases, with 14 bases between them. Authors' analysis steps: Amplifying reference gene primers gave estimates of nucleated cell counts. Using immunoSEQ multiplex PCR, the repertoire was profiled, and TCRdb retains in-frame clones only, with some absent. That table furnishes V, J and clone size, whereas the DNA furnished D and trimming. The sample lists around 130,000 clones; roughly 80% were seen once. The sequenced sample consisted of peripheral blood. The chain links TRBV24-1 to TRBJ1-5, with D possibly matching TRBD1 (5 bases). This TCR derives from a woman aged 60-75 years with acute or convalescent COVID-19. The CDR3 reads CATSPGGVYSNQPQHF. The CDR3, as DNA: TGTGCCACCAGTCCCGGGGGAGTTTATAGCAATCAGCCCCAGCATTTT.